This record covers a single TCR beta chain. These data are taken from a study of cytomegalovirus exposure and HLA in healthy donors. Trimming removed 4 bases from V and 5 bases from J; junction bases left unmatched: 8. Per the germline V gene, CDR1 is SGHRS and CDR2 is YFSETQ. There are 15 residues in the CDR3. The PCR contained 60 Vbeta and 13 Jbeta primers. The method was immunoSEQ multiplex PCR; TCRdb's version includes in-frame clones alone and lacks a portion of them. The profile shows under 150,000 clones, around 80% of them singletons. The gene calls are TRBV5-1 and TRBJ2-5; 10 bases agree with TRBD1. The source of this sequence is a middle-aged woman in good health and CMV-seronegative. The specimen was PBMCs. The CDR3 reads CASSPTGQGLETQYF. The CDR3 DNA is TGCGCCAGCAGCCCCACGGGACAGGGGTTGGAGACCCAGTACTTC.